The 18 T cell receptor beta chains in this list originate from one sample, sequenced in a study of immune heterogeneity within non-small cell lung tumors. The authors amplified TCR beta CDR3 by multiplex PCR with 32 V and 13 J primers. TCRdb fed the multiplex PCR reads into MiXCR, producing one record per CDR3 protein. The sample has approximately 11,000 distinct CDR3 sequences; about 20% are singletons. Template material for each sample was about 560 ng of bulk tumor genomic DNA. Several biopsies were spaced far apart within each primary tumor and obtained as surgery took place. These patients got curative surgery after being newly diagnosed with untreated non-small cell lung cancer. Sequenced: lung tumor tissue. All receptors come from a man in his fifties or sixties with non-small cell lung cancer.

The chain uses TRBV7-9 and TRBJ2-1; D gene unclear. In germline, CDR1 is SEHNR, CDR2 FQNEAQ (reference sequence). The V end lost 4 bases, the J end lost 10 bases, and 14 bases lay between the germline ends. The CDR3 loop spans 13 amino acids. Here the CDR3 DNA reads TGTGCCAGCAGCTCGGACCACGGCCTGGAGCAGTTCTTC. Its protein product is CASSSDHGLEQFF.

CDR3: CASSLDLTTNEKLFF. CDR3 coding DNA: TGCGCCAGCAGCTTGGATCTTACAACTAATGAAAAACTGTTTTTT. V is TRBV5-1 and J is TRBJ1-4; no definite D call. The length of the CDR3 is 15 residues. Germline V lookup: CDR1 SGHRS, CDR2 YFSETQ. Trimming took off 0 bases at V and 0 bases at J, with 6 bases between the two ends.

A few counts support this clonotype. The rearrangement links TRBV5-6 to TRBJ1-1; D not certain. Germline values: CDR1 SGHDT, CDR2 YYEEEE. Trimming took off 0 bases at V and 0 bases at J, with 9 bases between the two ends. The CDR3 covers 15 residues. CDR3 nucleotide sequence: TGTGCCAGCAGCTTGGGGGCGGTTTTGAACACTGAAGCTTTCTTT. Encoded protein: CASSLGAVLNTEAFF.

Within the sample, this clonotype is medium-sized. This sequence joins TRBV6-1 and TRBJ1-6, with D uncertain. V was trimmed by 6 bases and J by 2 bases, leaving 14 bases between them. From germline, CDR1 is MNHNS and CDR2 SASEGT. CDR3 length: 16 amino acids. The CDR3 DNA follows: TGTGCCAGCAGGAGGACGGAAAACCCCTATAATTCACCCCTCCACTTT. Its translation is CASRRTENPYNSPLHF.

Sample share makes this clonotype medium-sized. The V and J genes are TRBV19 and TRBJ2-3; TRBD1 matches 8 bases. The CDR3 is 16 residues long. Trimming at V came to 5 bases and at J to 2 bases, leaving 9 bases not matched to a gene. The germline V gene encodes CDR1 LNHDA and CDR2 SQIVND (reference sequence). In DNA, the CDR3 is TGTGCCAGTAGTTTCCCCGGACAGGGCCTCACAGATACGCAGTATTTT. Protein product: CASSFPGQGLTDTQYF.

CDR3 bases: TGTGCCAGCAGCCCGACAGGGAGGTCGGGAGAGACCCAGTACTTC. It encodes CASSPTGRSGETQYF. The V and J genes are TRBV11-2 and TRBJ2-5; D is possibly TRBD1 (7 bases). The V and J ends lost 5 bases and 4 bases respectively, with 17 bases between them. This CDR3 has 15 amino acids. Per the germline V gene, CDR1 is SGHAT and CDR2 is FQNNGV.

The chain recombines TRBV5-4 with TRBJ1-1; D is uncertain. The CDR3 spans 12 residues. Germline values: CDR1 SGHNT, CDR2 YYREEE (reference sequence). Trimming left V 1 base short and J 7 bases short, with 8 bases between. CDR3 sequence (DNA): TGTGCCAGCAGCTTGTCCGGATATGAAGCTTTCTTT. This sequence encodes CASSLSGYEAFF.

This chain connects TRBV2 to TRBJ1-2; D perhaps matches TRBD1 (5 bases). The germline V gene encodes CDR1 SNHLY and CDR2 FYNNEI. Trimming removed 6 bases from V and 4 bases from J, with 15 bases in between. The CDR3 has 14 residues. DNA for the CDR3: TGTGCCAGCAGGTACCGGACATGGACCTATGGCTACACCTTC. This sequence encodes CASRYRTWTYGYTF.

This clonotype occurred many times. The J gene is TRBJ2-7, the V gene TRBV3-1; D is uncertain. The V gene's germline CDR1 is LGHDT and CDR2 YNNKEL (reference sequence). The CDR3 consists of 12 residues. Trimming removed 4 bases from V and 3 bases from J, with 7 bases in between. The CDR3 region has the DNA TGTGCCAGCAGCCTTTTAGACTACGAGCAGTACTTC. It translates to CASSLLDYEQYF.

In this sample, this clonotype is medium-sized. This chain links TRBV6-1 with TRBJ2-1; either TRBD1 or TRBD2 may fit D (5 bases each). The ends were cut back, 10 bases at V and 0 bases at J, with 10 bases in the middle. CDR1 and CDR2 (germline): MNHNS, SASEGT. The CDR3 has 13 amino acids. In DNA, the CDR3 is TGTGCCACCTGGGGGAGCTCCTACAATGAGCAGTTCTTC. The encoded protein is CATWGSSYNEQFF.

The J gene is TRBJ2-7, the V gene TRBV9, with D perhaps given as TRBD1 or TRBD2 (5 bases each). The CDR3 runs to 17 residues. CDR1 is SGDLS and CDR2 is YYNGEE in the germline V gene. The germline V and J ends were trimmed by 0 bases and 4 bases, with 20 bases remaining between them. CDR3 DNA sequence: TGTGCCAGCAGCGTAGCCGATGCACTTGGGGGAGTGTACGAGCAGTACTTC. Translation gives CASSVADALGGVYEQYF.

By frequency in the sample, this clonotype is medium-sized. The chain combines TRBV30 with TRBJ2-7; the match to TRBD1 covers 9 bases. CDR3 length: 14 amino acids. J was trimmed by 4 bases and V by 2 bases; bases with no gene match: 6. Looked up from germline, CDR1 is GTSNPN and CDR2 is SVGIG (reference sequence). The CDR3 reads CAWSTGTGSYEQYF. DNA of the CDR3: TGTGCCTGGAGTACCGGGACAGGGAGTTACGAGCAGTACTTC.

The CDR3 nucleotides read TGTGCCAGCAGTGTAAGCGGGACTAGCGGAGCCTACGAGCAGTACTTC. This translates into CASSVSGTSGAYEQYF. J is TRBJ2-7 and V is TRBV25-1, with 11 bases fitting TRBD2. CDR1 and CDR2 from the germline V gene are MGHDK and SYGVNS. V lost 4 bases to trimming and J lost 2 bases; unmatched junction nucleotides: 7. The length of the CDR3 is 16 residues.

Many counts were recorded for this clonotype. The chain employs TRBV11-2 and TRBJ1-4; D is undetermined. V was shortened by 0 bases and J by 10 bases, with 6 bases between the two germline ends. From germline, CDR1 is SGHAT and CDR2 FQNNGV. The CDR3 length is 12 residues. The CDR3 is CASSLEVGKLFF. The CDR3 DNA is TGTGCCAGCAGCTTAGAGGTTGGAAAACTGTTTTTT.

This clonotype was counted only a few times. CDR3 nucleotides: TGTGCCAGCGAGGGGACTAGCGTGACCGGGGAGCTGTTTTTT. Translation gives CASEGTSVTGELFF. The gene calls are TRBV6-1 and TRBJ2-2; 10 bases agree with TRBD2. The CDR3 consists of 14 residues. Germline V lookup: CDR1 MNHNS, CDR2 SASEGT. V shed 8 bases, J shed 5 bases, and the junction held 5 bases outside the gene matches.

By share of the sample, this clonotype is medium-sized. The CDR3 DNA sequence: TGTGCCAGCAGCGGGGGGACTAGCGGTCTCGAGCAGTACTTC. It translates to CASSGGTSGLEQYF. This chain connects TRBV9 to TRBJ2-7, with 11 positions matching TRBD2. Unmatched junction bases numbered 5, after V lost 3 bases and J lost 6 bases. Germline V gene data show CDR1 as SGDLS and CDR2 as YYNGEE. The CDR3 has 14 amino acids.

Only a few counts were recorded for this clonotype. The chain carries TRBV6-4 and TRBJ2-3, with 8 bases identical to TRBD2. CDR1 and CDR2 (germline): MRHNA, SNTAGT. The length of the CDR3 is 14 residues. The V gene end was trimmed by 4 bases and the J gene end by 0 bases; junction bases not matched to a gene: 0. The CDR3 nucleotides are TGTGCCAGCAGTGCTAGCGGGAGCACAGATACGCAGTATTTT. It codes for CASSASGSTDTQYF.

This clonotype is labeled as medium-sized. CDR3 sequence reads: CASRGLAAGATDTQYF. As DNA, the CDR3 is TGTGCCAGCAGAGGACTAGCCGCTGGGGCCACAGATACGCAGTATTTT. This chain connects TRBV6-1 to TRBJ2-3; 8 bases agree with TRBD2. The junction had 10 bases not matched to a gene; V was cut back by 6 bases and J by 2 bases. The germline V gene has CDR1 MNHNS and CDR2 SASEGT. This CDR3 contains 16 residues.